The 32 T cell receptor beta chains listed next were all sequenced from one sample in a study of T cell responses to AZD1222 COVID-19 vaccine. Data came from immunoSEQ multiplex PCR; TCRdb stores just in-frame clones and leaves some out. The sample has 150,000 to 200,000 clones, around 92% seen once; the top ten hold around 1.3%. The sequencing here drew on peripheral blood, taken on day 0 of AZD1222 vaccination. All receptors come from an adult in good health.

The chain recombines TRBV28 with TRBJ1-1, with a tentative D call TRBD1 (6 bases). V lost 2 bases to trimming and J lost 1 base, with 8 bases between them. The CDR3 is 14 residues long. Germline V CDR1 and CDR2: MDHEN, SYDVKM. CDR3 bases: TGTGCCAGCAGTTTAGGGACACCGAACACTGAAGCTTTCTTT. It translates to CASSLGTPNTEAFF. The whole variable domain, remainder taken from reference TRBV28 and TRBJ1-1, is DVKVTQSSRYLVKRTGEKVFLECVQDMDHENMFWYRQDPGLGLRLIYFSYDVKMKEKGDIPEGYSVSREKKERFSLILESASTNQTSMYLCASSLGTPNTEAFFGQGTRLTVV.

The CDR3 coding sequence is TGCGCCAGCAGCCATTCTTCGGCGGGACTAGCTTACGAGCAGTACTTC. Its translation is CASSHSSAGLAYEQYF. The rearrangement uses TRBV4-1 and TRBJ2-7, with 9 bases aligning to TRBD2. Germline values: CDR1 MGHRA, CDR2 YSYEKL. The CDR3 is made up of 16 amino acids. J lost 4 bases, V lost 3 bases, and 10 bases had no gene match.

The V gene is TRBV27, the J gene TRBJ2-1; TRBD2 matches at 9 bases. CDR3 size: 16 residues. Germline V lookup: CDR1 MNHEY, CDR2 SMNVEV (reference sequence). V shed 6 bases, J shed 0 bases, and the junction held 6 bases outside the gene matches. The DNA for the CDR3 is TGTGCCAGCAGCTCGAGACTAGCGGACTCCTACAATGAGCAGTTCTTC. Translated: CASSSRLADSYNEQFF.

The chain employs TRBV5-6 and TRBJ2-1, with D tentatively TRBD1 (5 bases). CDR3 size: 17 residues. Germline CDR1 reads SGHDT; CDR2 reads YYEEEE. V was shortened by 1 base and J by 9 bases, with 23 bases between the two germline ends. In nucleotides, the CDR3 is TGTGCCAGCAGCTTGCCTCTGGGGCTGGGGCCTATTGGTGAGCAGTTCTTC. It encodes CASSLPLGLGPIGEQFF.

This chain joins TRBV9 and TRBJ1-2; D unclear. Trimming cost V 4 bases and J 12 bases, with 16 bases left between them. The CDR3 sequence is 12 residues long. Looked up from germline, CDR1 is SGDLS and CDR2 is YYNGEE. The CDR3 DNA follows: TGTGCCAGCAGCCCACCTTCGGACTCCAACACCTTC. Translated, it gives CASSPPSDSNTF.

The chain uses TRBV4-1 and TRBJ2-3; D unresolved. Germline CDR1 is MGHRA and CDR2 is YSYEKL. Trimming took off 1 base at V and 2 bases at J, with 13 bases between the two ends. The CDR3 is 16 residues long. For the CDR3, the DNA is TGCGCCAGCAGCCAAGTTGATTTGGTAGTCACAGATACGCAGTATTTT. Encoded protein: CASSQVDLVVTDTQYF.

The chain uses TRBV5-1 and TRBJ1-2; TRBD1 matches 7 bases. Germline CDR1 is SGHRS and CDR2 is YFSETQ. The CDR3 has 15 residues. J was trimmed by 8 bases and V by 2 bases; bases with no gene match: 12. The CDR3 nucleotides read TGCGCCAGCAGCTTTAACATTCGACAGGGAAAGGGCTACACCTTC. This sequence encodes CASSFNIRQGKGYTF.

The J gene is TRBJ2-3, the V gene TRBV3-1 (or the pseudogene TRBV3-2), with 11 bases lining up with TRBD2. The V segment lost 0 bases and the J segment 5 bases; nucleotides outside the gene matches: 4. The length of the CDR3 is 16 residues. From germline, CDR1 is LGHDT and CDR2 YNNKEL (reference sequence). CDR3 coding DNA: TGTGCCAGCAGCCAAGAACTACTAGCGGGGGAAGATACGCAGTATTTT. Its protein product is CASSQELLAGEDTQYF.

The chain is built from TRBV11-2 and TRBJ1-2; no firm D call. Germline assignment: CDR1 SGHAT and CDR2 FQNNGV. Trimming cost V 0 bases and J 8 bases, with 10 bases left between them. This CDR3 is 13 amino acids long. CDR3 sequence (DNA): TGTGCCAGCAGCTTAGAACCAGGTGCAGGCTACACCTTC. Protein: CASSLEPGAGYTF.

This clone was detected once. The chain combines TRBV27 with TRBJ2-3; D uncertain. The CDR3 sequence is 16 residues long. Germline V gene data show CDR1 as MNHEY and CDR2 as SMNVEV (reference sequence). V lost 1 base to trimming and J lost 6 bases, with 17 bases between them. The CDR3 region has the DNA TGTGCCAGCAGTTTATTGGGATTCGCGGAGTATGATACGCAGTATTTT. Its translation is CASSLLGFAEYDTQYF.

The CDR3 DNA is TGTGCCAGCAGCCTCCTAGCGGGAGGGCCGGTAGATGAGCAGTTCTTC. Amino acids: CASSLLAGGPVDEQFF. J is TRBJ2-1 and V is TRBV7-3; 12 nucleotides match TRBD2. The trim removed 5 bases at V and 8 bases at J, leaving 10 bases unmatched. Germline CDR1 SGHTA, CDR2 FQGTGA. The CDR3 consists of 16 residues.

This chain uses TRBV7-2 with TRBJ2-5, with D hard to call. Looked up from germline, CDR1 is SGHTA and CDR2 is FQGNSA. This CDR3 is 13 amino acids long. Trimming pared 5 bases from V and 5 bases from J, leaving 12 bases between. The CDR3 coding sequence is TGTGCCAGCAGCCCCTCGGTTCGGGAGACCCAGTACTTC. Translated: CASSPSVRETQYF.

This clone appeared a single time. This chain uses TRBV20-1 with TRBJ1-1, with 7 bases lining up with TRBD1. From germline, CDR1 is DFQATT and CDR2 SNEGSKA (reference sequence). There are 11 residues in the CDR3. The ends lost 1 base at V and 9 bases at J; junction bases unmatched: 2. CDR3 amino acids: CSARGGGQAFF. CDR3 DNA: TGCAGTGCTAGAGGAGGGGGCCAAGCTTTCTTT.

This chain links TRBV6-5 with TRBJ1-5; possible D gene TRBD1, 5 bases. Germline CDR1 MNHEY, CDR2 SVGAGI. The CDR3 runs to 13 residues. The V and J ends lost 5 bases and 7 bases respectively, with 12 bases between them. CDR3 DNA: TGTGCCAGCAGTCGAGCCCGGGGGCAGCCCCAGCATTTT. It codes for CASSRARGQPQHF.

The chain joins TRBV5-1 to TRBJ1-2, with D perhaps matching TRBD1 (5 bases). This CDR3 is built from 13 residues. Germline V gives CDR1 SGHRS, CDR2 YFSETQ. V was shortened by 4 bases and J by 3 bases, with 10 bases between the two germline ends. This CDR3 reads CASSAGGDYGYTF. CDR3 coding DNA: TGCGCCAGCAGCGCGGGGGGAGACTATGGCTACACCTTC.

The V gene is TRBV5-1, the J gene TRBJ1-6; D remains ambiguous. V was trimmed by 4 bases and J by 6 bases, leaving 11 bases between them. From germline, CDR1 is SGHRS and CDR2 YFSETQ. This CDR3 region has 14 residues. The CDR3 here is CASSLMDANSPLHF. The CDR3 DNA reads as TGCGCCAGCAGCCTCATGGACGCTAATTCACCCCTCCACTTT.

J is TRBJ2-1 and V is TRBV29-1, with 7 bases identical to TRBD2. J was trimmed by 7 bases and V by 8 bases; bases with no gene match: 8. Germline V gene lookup returns CDR1 SQVTM and CDR2 ANQGSEA. The CDR3 has 12 residues. DNA for the CDR3: TGCAGCTGGGGAGGGCGGAGAAATGAGCAGTTCTTC. Its protein is CSWGGRRNEQFF.

About this clone: In the same sample, other DNA sequences code for this CDR3. The rearrangement links TRBV5-1 to TRBJ1-1; a weak D match, TRBD1 (5 bases). CDR3 size: 13 residues. Per germline, CDR1 SGHRS and CDR2 YFSETQ. Trimming cost V 4 bases and J 1 base, with 8 bases left between them. CDR3 sequence (DNA): TGCGCCAGCAGCCTAACAGGGAACACTGAAGCTTTCTTT. Its protein is CASSLTGNTEAFF.

The chain combines TRBV7-2 with TRBJ2-7; the match to TRBD2 covers 9 bases. V was clipped by 5 bases and J by 2 bases; unmatched bases: 7. This CDR3 has 15 residues. Germline CDR1 SGHTA, CDR2 FQGNSA. In DNA, the CDR3 is TGTGCCAGCAGCCCTAGCGGGGCCAGAACCTACGAGCAGTACTTC. It specifies CASSPSGARTYEQYF. Together with reference TRBV7-2 and TRBJ2-7, the CDR3 gives the full variable domain: GAGVSQSPSNKVTEKGKDVELRCDPISGHTALYWYRQSLGQGLEFLIYFQGNSAPDKSGLPSDRFSAERTGGSVSTLTIQRTQQEDSAVYLCASSPSGARTYEQYFGPGTRLTVT.

The count of this clone is one. This chain connects TRBV19 to TRBJ2-1; perhaps TRBD2 as D (6 bases). Germline V gene lookup returns CDR1 LNHDA and CDR2 SQIVND (reference sequence). This CDR3 has 18 residues. V was shortened by 5 bases and J by 8 bases, with 28 bases between the two germline ends. The CDR3 loop is CASSVLPSGVARSHEQFF. CDR3 in DNA: TGTGCCAGTAGTGTACTACCATCGGGGGTAGCTAGGTCTCATGAGCAGTTCTTC.

Only one count was recorded for this clone. This chain uses TRBV9 with TRBJ1-1; D is unresolved. Germline V gene data show CDR1 as SGDLS and CDR2 as YYNGEE. The CDR3 covers 16 residues. V lost 1 base, J lost 5 bases, and 18 bases lay in between. Written as DNA, the CDR3 is TGTGCCAGCAGCGTATCCCGCGACACGACTCGAACTGAAGCTTTCTTT. Protein sequence: CASSVSRDTTRTEAFF.

The V and J genes are TRBV5-1 and TRBJ1-1, with no clear D. The CDR3 spans 12 residues. The V gene's germline CDR1 is SGHRS and CDR2 YFSETQ. V lost 0 bases and J 8 bases, leaving 8 bases between the germline ends. The CDR3 DNA reads as TGCGCCAGCAGCTTGGAGCTGGGGGAAGCTTTCTTT. It specifies CASSLELGEAFF. Combining the CDR3 with reference TRBV5-1 and TRBJ1-1 gives the whole variable domain KAGVTQTPRYLIKTRGQQVTLSCSPISGHRSVSWYQQTPGQGLQFLFEYFSETQRNKGNFPGRFSGRQFSNSRSEMNVSTLELGDSALYLCASSLELGEAFFGQGTRLTVV.

V gene TRBV10-3 combines with J gene TRBJ1-5; no firm D call. Trimming cost V 0 bases and J 1 base, with 10 bases left between them. Germline loops: CDR1 ENHRY, CDR2 SYGVKD. There are 16 residues in the CDR3. Here the CDR3 DNA reads TGTGCCATCAGTGAGTCGCAGGTTATGAGCAATCAGCCCCAGCATTTT. Amino acid sequence: CAISESQVMSNQPQHF.

The rearrangement joins TRBV30 to TRBJ1-2, with TRBD1 matching over 7 bases. J was trimmed by 6 bases and V by 3 bases; bases with no gene match: 13. Germline V gives CDR1 GTSNPN, CDR2 SVGIG (reference sequence). The CDR3 contains 15 residues. CDR3 sequence (DNA): TGTGCCTGGAGCGTCCTGACAGGGTACGGGGATGGCTACACCTTC. It is translated as CAWSVLTGYGDGYTF.

J is TRBJ1-1 and V is TRBV4-2; 7 bases agree with TRBD1. CDR1 is LGHNA and CDR2 is YNFKEQ in the germline V gene. V was pared by 4 bases and J by 3 bases, with 8 bases of the junction left unmatched. This CDR3 contains 15 residues. The CDR3 sequence: CASSLQGRDHTEAFF. CDR3 nucleotide sequence: TGTGCCAGCAGCCTACAGGGGAGAGATCACACTGAAGCTTTCTTT.

The rearrangement links TRBV2 to TRBJ2-5; 10 positions match TRBD1. The CDR3 is made up of 15 amino acids. The V segment lost 5 bases and the J segment 1 base; nucleotides outside the gene matches: 4. In germline, CDR1 is SNHLY, CDR2 FYNNEI. This CDR3 is CASSWDRGSQETQYF. The CDR3 bases are TGTGCCAGCAGTTGGGACAGGGGAAGCCAAGAGACCCAGTACTTC.

This clone was detected once. The chain carries TRBV18 and TRBJ1-1; TRBD1 might be the D (6 bases). V was shortened by 6 bases and J by 8 bases, with 19 bases between the two germline ends. The CDR3 extends over 14 amino acids. Germline V gene data show CDR1 as KGHSH and CDR2 as LQKENI. The CDR3 DNA reads as TGTGCCAGCTCTCCTACAGGGCCTTTTCGAGAAGCTTTCTTT. It specifies CASSPTGPFREAFF.

CDR3: CASSTSPGTGELFF. CDR3 sequence (DNA): TGTGCCAGCAGTACTAGCCCTGGCACCGGGGAGCTGTTTTTT. The chain carries TRBV6-2 or TRBV6-3 and TRBJ2-2; possibly TRBD2 for D (6 bases). CDR3 length: 14 residues. Germline CDR1 MNHEY, CDR2 SVGEGT. Trimming pared 5 bases from V and 4 bases from J, leaving 11 bases between.

This clone came up once. J is TRBJ2-5 and V is TRBV19; 7 nucleotides match TRBD1. The CDR3 is 15 amino acids. V lost 1 base, J lost 4 bases, and 6 bases stayed unmatched. From germline, CDR1 is LNHDA and CDR2 SQIVND (reference sequence). The CDR3 sequence: CASSIGQGIGETQYF. The CDR3 bases are TGTGCCAGTAGTATAGGACAGGGTATCGGAGAGACCCAGTACTTC.

The V gene is TRBV12-3 or TRBV12-4, the J gene TRBJ1-1, with D possibly matching TRBD1 (5 bases). The V end was cut by 6 bases, the J end by 5 bases, with 13 bases between. This CDR3 has 13 amino acids. In DNA, the CDR3 is TGTGCCAGCAGCCCGGGGGGGTGGACTGAAGCTTTCTTT. Protein sequence: CASSPGGWTEAFF.

The chain has TRBV6-6 and TRBJ1-5; tentatively, D is TRBD1 (5 bases). Trimming left V 5 bases short and J 7 bases short, with 15 bases between. The CDR3 has 14 amino acids. Germline loops: CDR1 MNHNY, CDR2 SVGAGI (reference sequence). Here the CDR3 reads CASSQGLMGQPQHF. In DNA, the CDR3 is TGTGCCAGCAGTCAGGGACTCATGGGACAGCCCCAGCATTTT.

This chain joins TRBV2 and TRBJ1-1; the D is unclear. The length of the CDR3 is 15 residues. The germline CDR1 and CDR2 sequences are SNHLY and FYNNEI. With 2 bases removed from V and 4 bases from J, the gap between germline ends came to 14 bases. Here the CDR3 reads CASSEFRAGGTEAFF. CDR3 in DNA: TGTGCCAGCAGTGAATTTCGGGCAGGTGGCACTGAAGCTTTCTTT.